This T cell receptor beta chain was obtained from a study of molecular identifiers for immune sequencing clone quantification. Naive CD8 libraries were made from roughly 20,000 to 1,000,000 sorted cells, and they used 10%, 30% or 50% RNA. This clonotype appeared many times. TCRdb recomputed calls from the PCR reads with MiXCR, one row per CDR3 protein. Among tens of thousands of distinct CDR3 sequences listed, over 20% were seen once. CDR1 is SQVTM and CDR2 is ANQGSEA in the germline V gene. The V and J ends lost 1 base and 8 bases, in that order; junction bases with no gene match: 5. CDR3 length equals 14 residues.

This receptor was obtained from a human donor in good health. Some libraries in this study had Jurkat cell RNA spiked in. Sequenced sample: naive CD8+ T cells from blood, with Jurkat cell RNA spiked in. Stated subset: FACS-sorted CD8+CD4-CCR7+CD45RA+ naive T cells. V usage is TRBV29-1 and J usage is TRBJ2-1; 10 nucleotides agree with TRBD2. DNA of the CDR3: TGCAGCGTTGAAGGTCTAGCGGGAGTGTATGAGCAGTTCTTC. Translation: CSVEGLAGVYEQFF.